This record covers a single T cell receptor beta chain. This entry comes from a study of CXCR3-negative and CXCR3-positive naive CD8 T cells. UMI-labeled 5' RACE TRB cDNA libraries were prepared from the cells. Reprocessing the 5' RACE reads, TCRdb reports a single entry for every CDR3 protein and omits DNA. Seen in this sample are some 48,000 distinct CDR3 sequences; the ten most common clones hold 2% to 3%. The CDR3 covers 13 residues. The germline gives CDR1 SQVTM, CDR2 ANQGSEA. The receptor was derived from a human donor in good health. Some clones in this sample may be carry-over from other donors' samples. The chain couples TRBV29-1 to TRBJ2-7. The sample was naive CXCR3- CD8+ T cells from blood. Subset in this sample: CD45RO-CCR7+CD27+CD95- naive CD8+ T cells lacking CXCR3 (TNR3-). CDR3 protein: CSVEILDNYEQYF.